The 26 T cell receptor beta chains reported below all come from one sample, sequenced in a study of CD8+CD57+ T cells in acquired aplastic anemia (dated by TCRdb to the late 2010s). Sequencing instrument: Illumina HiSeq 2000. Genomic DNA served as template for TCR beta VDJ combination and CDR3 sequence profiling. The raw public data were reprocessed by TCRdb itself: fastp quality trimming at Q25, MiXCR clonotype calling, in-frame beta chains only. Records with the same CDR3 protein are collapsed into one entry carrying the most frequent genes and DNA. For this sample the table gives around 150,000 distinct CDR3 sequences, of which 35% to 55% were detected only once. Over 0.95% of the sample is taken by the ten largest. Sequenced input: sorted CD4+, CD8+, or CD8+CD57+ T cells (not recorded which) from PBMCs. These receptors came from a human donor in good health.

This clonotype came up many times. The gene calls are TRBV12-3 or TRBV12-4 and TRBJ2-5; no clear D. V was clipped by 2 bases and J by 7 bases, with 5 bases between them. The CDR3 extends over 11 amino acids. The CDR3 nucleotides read TGTGCCAGCAGTTTAATGGGGACCCAGTACTTC. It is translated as CASSLMGTQYF.

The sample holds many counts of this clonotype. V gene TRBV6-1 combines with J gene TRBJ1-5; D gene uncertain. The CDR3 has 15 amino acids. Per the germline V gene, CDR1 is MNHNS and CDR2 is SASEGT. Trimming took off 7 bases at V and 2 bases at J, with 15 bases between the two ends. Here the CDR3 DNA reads TGTGCCAGCACCGAGCAGGCGGGCGGCAATCAGCCCCAGCATTTT. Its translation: CASTEQAGGNQPQHF.

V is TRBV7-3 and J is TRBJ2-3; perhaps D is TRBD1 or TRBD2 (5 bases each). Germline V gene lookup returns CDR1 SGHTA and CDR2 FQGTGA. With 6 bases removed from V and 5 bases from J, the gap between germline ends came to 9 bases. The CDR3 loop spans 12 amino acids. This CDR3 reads CASSGTGDTQYF. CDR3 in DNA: TGTGCCAGCAGTGGGACGGGAGATACGCAGTATTTT.

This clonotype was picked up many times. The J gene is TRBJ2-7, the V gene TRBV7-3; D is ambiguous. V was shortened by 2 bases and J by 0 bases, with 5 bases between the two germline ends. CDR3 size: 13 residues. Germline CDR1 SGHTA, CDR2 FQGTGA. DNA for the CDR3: TGTGCCAGCAGCTTAGACACCTCCTACGAGCAGTACTTC. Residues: CASSLDTSYEQYF.

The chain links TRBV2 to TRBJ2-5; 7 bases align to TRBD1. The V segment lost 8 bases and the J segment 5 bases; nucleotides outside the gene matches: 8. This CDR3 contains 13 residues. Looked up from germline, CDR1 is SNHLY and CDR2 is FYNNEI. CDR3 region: CASVRGLGETQYF. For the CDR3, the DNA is TGTGCCAGCGTCAGGGGGTTAGGGGAGACCCAGTACTTC.

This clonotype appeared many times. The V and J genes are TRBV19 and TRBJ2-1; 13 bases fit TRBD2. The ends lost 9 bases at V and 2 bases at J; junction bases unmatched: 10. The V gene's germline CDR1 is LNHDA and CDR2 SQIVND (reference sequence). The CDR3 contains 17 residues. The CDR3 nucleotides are TGTGCCAGCCGAGGGACTAGCGGGATCGGCACCTACAATGAGCAGTTCTTC. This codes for CASRGTSGIGTYNEQFF.

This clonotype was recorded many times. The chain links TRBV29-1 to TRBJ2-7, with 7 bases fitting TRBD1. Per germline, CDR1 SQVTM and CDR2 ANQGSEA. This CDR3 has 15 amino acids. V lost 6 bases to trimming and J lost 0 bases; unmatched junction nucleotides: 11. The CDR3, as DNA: TGCAGCGTAGGATTCTTAGGGGGCACCTCCTACGAGCAGTACTTC. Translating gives CSVGFLGGTSYEQYF.

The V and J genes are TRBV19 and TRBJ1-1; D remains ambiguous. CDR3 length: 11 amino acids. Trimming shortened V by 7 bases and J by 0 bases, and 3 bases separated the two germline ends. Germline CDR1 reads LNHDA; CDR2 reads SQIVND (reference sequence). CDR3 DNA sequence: TGTGCCAGTAAAGTGAACACTGAAGCTTTCTTT. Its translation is CASKVNTEAFF. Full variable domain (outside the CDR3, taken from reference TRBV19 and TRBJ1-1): DGGITQSPKYLFRKEGQNVTLSCEQNLNHDAMYWYRQDPGQGLRLIYYSQIVNDFQKGDIAEGYSVSREKKESFPLTVTSAQKNPTAFYLCASKVNTEAFFGQGTRLTVV.

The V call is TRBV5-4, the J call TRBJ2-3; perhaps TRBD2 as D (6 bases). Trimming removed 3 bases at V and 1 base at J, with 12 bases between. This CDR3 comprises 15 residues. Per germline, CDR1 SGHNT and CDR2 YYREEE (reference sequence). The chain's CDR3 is CASSSPEGGTDTQYF. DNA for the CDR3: TGTGCCAGCAGCTCCCCGGAGGGCGGCACAGATACGCAGTATTTT.

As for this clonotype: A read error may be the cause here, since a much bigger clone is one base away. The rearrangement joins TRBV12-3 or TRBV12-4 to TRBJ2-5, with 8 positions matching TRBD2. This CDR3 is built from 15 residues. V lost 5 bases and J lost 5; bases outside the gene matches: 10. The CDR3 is CASSPSGSWRETQYF. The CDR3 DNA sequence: TGTGCCAGCAGTCCCAGCGGGAGTTGGAGGGAGACCCAGTACTTC.

CDR3 sequence: CASSSMTGGIYEQYF. The CDR3 DNA reads TGTGCCAGCAGCTCGATGACAGGGGGCATCTACGAGCAGTACTTC. The chain joins TRBV19 to TRBJ2-7; 10 bases line up with TRBD1. Germline CDR1 is LNHDA and CDR2 is SQIVND (reference sequence). The V and J ends lost 9 bases and 3 bases, in that order; junction bases with no gene match: 11. The CDR3 contains 15 residues.

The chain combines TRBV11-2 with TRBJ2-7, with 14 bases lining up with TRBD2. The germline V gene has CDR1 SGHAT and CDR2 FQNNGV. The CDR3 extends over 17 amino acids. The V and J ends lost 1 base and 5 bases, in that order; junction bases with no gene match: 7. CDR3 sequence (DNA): TGTGCCAGCAGCTTAGGAGGGACTAGCGGGAGTTACGACGAGCAGTACTTC. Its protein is CASSLGGTSGSYDEQYF.

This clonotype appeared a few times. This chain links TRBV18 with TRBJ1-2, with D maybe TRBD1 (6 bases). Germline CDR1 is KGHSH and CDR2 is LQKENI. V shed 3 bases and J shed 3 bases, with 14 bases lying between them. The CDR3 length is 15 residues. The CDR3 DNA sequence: TGTGCCAGCTCACCTACAGGGCAATTCGACTATGGCTACACCTTC. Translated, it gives CASSPTGQFDYGYTF.

The CDR3 spells CASMRYQGGTEAFF. DNA for the CDR3: TGTGCCAGCATGCGGTACCAGGGAGGTACTGAAGCTTTCTTT. The rearrangement uses TRBV10-3 and TRBJ1-1, with D possibly matching TRBD1 (5 bases). Trimming pared 10 bases from V and 5 bases from J, leaving 20 bases between. CDR1 and CDR2 from the germline V gene are ENHRY and SYGVKD. The CDR3 has 14 residues.

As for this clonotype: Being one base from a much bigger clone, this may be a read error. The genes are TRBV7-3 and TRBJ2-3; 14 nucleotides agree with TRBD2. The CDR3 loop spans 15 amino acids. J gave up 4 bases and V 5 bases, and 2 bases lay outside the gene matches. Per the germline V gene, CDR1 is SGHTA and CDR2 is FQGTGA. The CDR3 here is CASSAGLAGADTQYF. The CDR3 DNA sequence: TGTGCCAGCAGCGCGGGACTAGCGGGAGCAGATACGCAGTATTTT.

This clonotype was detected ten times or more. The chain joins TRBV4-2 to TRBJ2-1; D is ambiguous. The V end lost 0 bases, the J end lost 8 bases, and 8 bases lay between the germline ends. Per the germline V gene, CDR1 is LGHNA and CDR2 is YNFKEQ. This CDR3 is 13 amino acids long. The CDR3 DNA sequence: TGTGCCAGCAGCCAAGAGGCGAGCGATGAGCAGTTCTTC. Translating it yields CASSQEASDEQFF.

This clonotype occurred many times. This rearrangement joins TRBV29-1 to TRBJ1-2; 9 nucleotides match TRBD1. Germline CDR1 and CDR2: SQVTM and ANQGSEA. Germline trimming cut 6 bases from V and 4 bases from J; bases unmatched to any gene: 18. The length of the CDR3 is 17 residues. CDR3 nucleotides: TGCAGCGTCCCCGGACTTGGCGGGACAGGGAGATCCTATGGCTACACCTTC. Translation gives CSVPGLGGTGRSYGYTF.

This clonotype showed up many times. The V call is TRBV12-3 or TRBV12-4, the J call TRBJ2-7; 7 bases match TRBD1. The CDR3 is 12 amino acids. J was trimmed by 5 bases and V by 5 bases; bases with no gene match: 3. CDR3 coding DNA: TGTGCCAGCAGTAGACAGGGCAACGAGCAGTACTTC. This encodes CASSRQGNEQYF.

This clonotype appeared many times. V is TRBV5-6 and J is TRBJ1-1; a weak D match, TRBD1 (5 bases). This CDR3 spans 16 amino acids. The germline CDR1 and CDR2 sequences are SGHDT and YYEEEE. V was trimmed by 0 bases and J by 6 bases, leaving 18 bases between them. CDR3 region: CASSLDGGTPRAEAFF. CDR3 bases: TGTGCCAGCAGCTTGGACGGGGGAACACCTAGGGCTGAAGCTTTCTTT.

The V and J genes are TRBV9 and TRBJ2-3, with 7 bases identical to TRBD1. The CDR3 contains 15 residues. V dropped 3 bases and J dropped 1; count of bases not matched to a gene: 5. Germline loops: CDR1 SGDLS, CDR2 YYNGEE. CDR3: CASSGPGTGTDTQYF. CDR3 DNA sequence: TGTGCCAGCAGCGGACCCGGGACAGGCACAGATACGCAGTATTTT.

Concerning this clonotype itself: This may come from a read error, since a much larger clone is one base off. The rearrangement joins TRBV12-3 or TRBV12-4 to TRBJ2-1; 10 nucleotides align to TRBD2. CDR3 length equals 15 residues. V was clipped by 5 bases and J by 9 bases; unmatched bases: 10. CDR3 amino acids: CASSTLAGVRSEQFF. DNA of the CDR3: TGTGCCAGCAGTACTCTAGCGGGAGTCCGTAGTGAGCAGTTCTTC.

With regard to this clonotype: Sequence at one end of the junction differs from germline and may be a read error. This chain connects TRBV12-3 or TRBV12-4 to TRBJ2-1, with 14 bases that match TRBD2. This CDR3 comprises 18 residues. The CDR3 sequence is CASSPTSGRAHSYNEQSF. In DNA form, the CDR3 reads TGTGCCAGCAGTCCGACTAGCGGGAGGGCTCACTCCTACAATGAGCAGTCCTTC.

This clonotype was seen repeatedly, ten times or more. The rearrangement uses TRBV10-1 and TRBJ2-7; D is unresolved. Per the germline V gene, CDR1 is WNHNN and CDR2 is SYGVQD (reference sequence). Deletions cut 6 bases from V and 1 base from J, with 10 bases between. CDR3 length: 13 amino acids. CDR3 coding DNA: TGCGCCAGCAGCGCTGCCCCTTCCTACGAGCAGTACTTC. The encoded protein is CASSAAPSYEQYF.

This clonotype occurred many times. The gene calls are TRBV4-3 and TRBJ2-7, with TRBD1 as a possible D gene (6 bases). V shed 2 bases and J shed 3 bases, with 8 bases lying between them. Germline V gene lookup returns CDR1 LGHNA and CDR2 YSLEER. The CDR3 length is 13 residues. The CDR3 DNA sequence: TGCGCCAGCAGCCAACAAGGGGGCTACGAGCAGTACTTC. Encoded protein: CASSQQGGYEQYF.

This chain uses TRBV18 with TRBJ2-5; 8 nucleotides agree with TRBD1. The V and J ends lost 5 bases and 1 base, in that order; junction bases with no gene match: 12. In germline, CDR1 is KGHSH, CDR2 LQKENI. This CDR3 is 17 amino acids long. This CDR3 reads CASSARQGTGTQETQYF. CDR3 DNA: TGTGCCAGCTCAGCTCGACAGGGGACCGGGACCCAAGAGACCCAGTACTTC.

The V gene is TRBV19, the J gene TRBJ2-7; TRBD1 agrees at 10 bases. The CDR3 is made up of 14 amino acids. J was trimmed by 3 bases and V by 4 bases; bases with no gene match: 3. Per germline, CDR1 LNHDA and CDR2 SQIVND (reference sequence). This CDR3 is CASSTGTGDYEQYF. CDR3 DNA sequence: TGTGCCAGTAGTACCGGGACAGGGGACTACGAGCAGTACTTC.